The 16 T cell receptor beta chains reported below all come from one sample, sequenced in a study of cytomegalovirus exposure and HLA in healthy donors. PCR employed 60 Vbeta and 13 Jbeta primers. Data came from immunoSEQ multiplex PCR; TCRdb stores just in-frame clones and leaves some out. Found here are some 140,000 clones, 70% to 80% of them singletons; the top ten hold roughly 13%. Sequencing was performed on PBMCs. These receptors were collected from a man aged 25 to 40 in good health and CMV-seropositive.

This clone was found once. The chain uses TRBV6-1 and TRBJ2-7; D might be TRBD1 (6 bases). This CDR3 is built from 13 residues. Between the trimmed V and J ends, which lost 8 bases and 0 bases, there was a span of 11 bases. Germline V lookup: CDR1 MNHNS, CDR2 SASEGT. The CDR3 protein is CASWDILSYEQYF. CDR3 sequence (DNA): TGTGCCAGCTGGGACATCCTCTCCTACGAGCAGTACTTC.

The rearrangement joins TRBV2 to TRBJ2-5, with 16 nucleotides matching TRBD2. The J call may be wrong; the DNA end is better matched by TRBJ2-7. Germline lookup yields CDR1 SNHLY and CDR2 FYNNEI. CDR3 length: 17 amino acids. CDR3 region: CASSVGLAGGGGYEQYF. The CDR3 nucleotides read TGTGCCAGCAGTGTGGGACTAGCGGGAGGGGGGGGCTACGAGCAGTACTTC.

The J gene is TRBJ1-2, the V gene TRBV7-2; unclear D gene. The CDR3 covers 16 residues. The germline V gene has CDR1 SGHTA and CDR2 FQGNSA. Trimming shortened V by 3 bases and J by 6 bases, and 20 bases separated the two germline ends. This CDR3 reads CASSLAPRGGFDGYTF. CDR3 bases: TGTGCCAGCAGCTTGGCACCCCGGGGAGGGTTTGATGGCTACACCTTC.

The rearrangement uses TRBV2 and TRBJ2-7, with TRBD1 matching over 7 bases. Looked up from germline, CDR1 is SNHLY and CDR2 is FYNNEI. Unmatched junction bases numbered 3, after V lost 7 bases and J lost 0 bases. The CDR3 totals 13 residues. CDR3 in amino acids: CASNRGPSYEQYF. In DNA, the CDR3 is TGTGCCAGCAACAGGGGCCCCTCCTACGAGCAGTACTTC.

This chain links TRBV5-4 with TRBJ2-5; 7 nucleotides line up with TRBD1. Germline assignment: CDR1 SGHNT and CDR2 YYREEE (reference sequence). The junction had 5 bases not matched to a gene; V was cut back by 3 bases and J by 0 bases. The CDR3 spans 15 residues. The CDR3 bases are TGTGCCAGCAGCTGGACAGGCAGGAACCAAGAGACCCAGTACTTC. It yields the protein CASSWTGRNQETQYF.

The chain employs TRBV19 and TRBJ2-7, with 7 bases that match TRBD2. V lost 5 bases to trimming and J lost 2 bases; unmatched junction nucleotides: 6. Germline CDR1 is LNHDA and CDR2 is SQIVND (reference sequence). The CDR3 contains 14 residues. This CDR3 reads CASSLSTSAYEQYF. The DNA for the CDR3 is TGTGCCAGTAGTCTCAGTACTAGCGCCTACGAGCAGTACTTC.

This CDR3 is CASSPQGAEGYTF. CDR3 coding DNA: TGTGCCAGCAGTCCCCAGGGGGCGGAGGGCTACACCTTC. This chain uses TRBV2 with TRBJ1-2; TRBD1 matches 8 bases. CDR1 is SNHLY and CDR2 is FYNNEI in the germline V gene. Trimming cost V 5 bases and J 8 bases; bases outside gene matches: 7. The CDR3 covers 13 residues.

The genes are TRBV7-9 and TRBJ2-5; a weak D match, TRBD2 (5 bases). CDR1 and CDR2 from the germline V gene are SEHNR and FQNEAQ (reference sequence). V lost 3 bases and J lost 5, with 7 bases in between. The CDR3 is 12 residues long. CDR3 DNA sequence: TGTGCCAGCAGCTTCGGGGAGGAGACCCAGTACTTC. It codes for CASSFGEETQYF.

The rearrangement links TRBV27 to TRBJ1-4; possible D gene TRBD1, 5 bases. With 6 bases removed from V and 13 bases from J, the gap between germline ends came to 12 bases. The germline gives CDR1 MNHEY, CDR2 SMNVEV (reference sequence). This CDR3 spans 11 amino acids. The CDR3 DNA sequence: TGTGCCAGCAGCTGGGGGGATAGACTGTTTTTT. As protein: CASSWGDRLFF.

Comment on this clone: The same CDR3 arises from other DNA sequences in this sample as well. This chain connects TRBV5-1 to TRBJ1-1; 7 nucleotides line up with TRBD1. Germline-derived CDR1 and CDR2 are SGHRS and YFSETQ. CDR3 length: 15 residues. The junction had 6 bases not matched to a gene; V was cut back by 4 bases and J by 0 bases. The CDR3 DNA follows: TGCGCCAGCAGCCCGGGACAGAACATGAACACTGAAGCTTTCTTT. Amino acids: CASSPGQNMNTEAFF. Filled out from reference TRBV5-1 and TRBJ1-1, the complete variable domain reads KAGVTQTPRYLIKTRGQQVTLSCSPISGHRSVSWYQQTPGQGLQFLFEYFSETQRNKGNFPGRFSGRQFSNSRSEMNVSTLELGDSALYLCASSPGQNMNTEAFFGQGTRLTVV.

The chain joins TRBV5-1 to TRBJ2-1; no firm D call. The CDR3 totals 14 residues. Germline-derived CDR1 and CDR2 are SGHRS and YFSETQ. Trimming pared 0 bases from V and 8 bases from J, leaving 12 bases between. CDR3 nucleotide sequence: TGCGCCAGCAGCTTGGGGGTAGCCAGCGATGAGCAGTTCTTC. Amino acids: CASSLGVASDEQFF.

The rearrangement joins TRBV4-2 to TRBJ1-1; D possibly corresponds to TRBD1 (6 bases). The CDR3 contains 13 residues. CDR1 and CDR2 (germline): LGHNA, YNFKEQ. V shed 1 base and J shed 5 bases, with 8 bases lying between them. The CDR3 loop is CASSQGRGTEAFF. Written as DNA, the CDR3 is TGTGCCAGCAGCCAAGGCAGGGGTACTGAAGCTTTCTTT.

CDR3 DNA: TGTGCCAGCAGTCCCCGGACGGCGGGGATGGCCCAGTACTTC. It translates to CASSPRTAGMAQYF. The chain uses TRBV28 and TRBJ2-5; D is perhaps TRBD2 (6 bases). CDR3 length: 14 amino acids. V gave up 5 bases and J gave up 9 bases, with 19 bases separating them. CDR1 and CDR2 (germline): MDHEN, SYDVKM.

This chain links TRBV19 with TRBJ2-5; no reliable D call. The CDR3 runs to 12 residues. Germline V CDR1 and CDR2: LNHDA, SQIVND (reference sequence). The ends were cut back, 1 base at V and 5 bases at J, with 5 bases in the middle. In DNA, the CDR3 is TGTGCCAGTAGTATAGCCGAGGAGACCCAGTACTTC. Its translation is CASSIAEETQYF.

The chain uses TRBV5-1 and TRBJ2-5; D perhaps matches TRBD2 (5 bases). V dropped 2 bases and J dropped 3 bases, with 11 bases sitting between them. The CDR3 length is 14 residues. CDR1 and CDR2 (germline): SGHRS, YFSETQ. The CDR3 nucleotides read TGCGCCAGCAGCTTAGGAGGTAACGAAGAGACCCAGTACTTC. Translation: CASSLGGNEETQYF.

This rearrangement joins TRBV7-6 to TRBJ2-2; D not resolved. Germline V lookup: CDR1 SGHVS, CDR2 FNYEAQ. Trimming stripped 1 base from V and 2 bases from J, with 5 bases between. This CDR3 region has 14 residues. This CDR3 reads CASSLDLNTGELFF. CDR3 in DNA: TGTGCCAGCAGCTTAGATCTAAACACCGGGGAGCTGTTTTTT.